These T cell receptor beta chains were read from a single sample in a study of blood T cell repertoires in COVID-19. Assay: immunoSEQ multiplex PCR; the TCRdb copy retains only in-frame clones and omits some. The sample has about 220,000 clones, less than 90% seen once. Sequencing was carried out using peripheral blood. All receptors derive from a woman aged 60-70 years who had recovered from COVID-19. CDR3s include the opening cysteine and the closing phenylalanine or tryptophan. Fields, in order: V gene, J gene, clone size, D gene, CDR3 DNA, CDR3 protein. A D gene is named only where the DNA matches it firmly. Only some rows state a clone size, as once, few, many or a class for expanded clones.

TRBV30	TRBJ2-7	NA	NA	TGTGCCTGGAGTGTGTGGGGCAGCTTACCGGGGCAGTACTTC	CAWSVWGSLPGQYF
TRBV9	TRBJ2-5	NA	TRBD2	TGTGCCAGCAGTCGTAGCGGGGGGGCTGCAGAAGAGACCCAGTACTTC	CASSRSGGAAEETQYF
TRBV4-1	TRBJ1-2	NA	TRBD1	TGCGCCAGCAGCCAAGCAGGGGGCGGCTATGGCTACACCTTC	CASSQAGGGYGYTF
TRBV4-2	TRBJ2-7	NA	TRBD2	TGTGCCAGCAGCCGAGACGTGGGGGGGATTGCCGAGCAGTACTTC	CASSRDVGGIAEQYF
TRBV19	TRBJ2-3	NA	TRBD2	TGTGCCAGTAGTGGCCCTCGGCTAGCGGGGGAGAAAAGAGATACGCAGTATTTT	CASSGPRLAGEKRDTQYF
TRBV7-2	TRBJ1-6	NA	NA	TGTGCCAGCAGCCCCCCAGGTCTTCGTTCACCCCTCCACTTT	CASSPPGLRSPLHF
TRBV30	TRBJ1-6	NA	NA	TGTGCCTGGAGTGTAGCAGCGGTGGGTTCACCCCTCCACTTT	CAWSVAAVGSPLHF
TRBV7-6	TRBJ1-2	NA	NA	TGTGCCAGCAGCTTAGCCGGGGGGAACTATGGCTACACCTTC	CASSLAGGNYGYTF
TRBV2	TRBJ1-2	NA	NA	TGTGCCAGCAGTGAAGTGCGGGGGGACTATGGCTACACCTTC	CASSEVRGDYGYTF
TRBV19	TRBJ2-7	NA	NA	TGTGCCAGGGGGGGGGCTTGGTACGAGCAGTACTTC	CARGGAWYEQYF
TRBV19	TRBJ1-1	NA	NA	TGTGCCAGTAGTATACAGGATTTGGGCACTGAAGCTTTCTTT	CASSIQDLGTEAFF
TRBV7-9	TRBJ1-1	NA	TRBD1	TGTGCCAGCAAACAGGGGGAATTGAACACTGAAGCTTTCTTT	CASKQGELNTEAFF
TRBV11-3	TRBJ2-7	few	TRBD1	TGTGCCAGCAGCTTAGGGGGACAGCGCTCCTACGAGCAGTACTTC	CASSLGGQRSYEQYF
TRBV5-4	TRBJ1-2	NA	NA	TGTGCCAGCAGCCCGGTAACCGGGACAAACTACACCTTC	CASSPVTGTNYTF
TRBV30	TRBJ1-5	medium-sized	TRBD1	TGTGCCTGGAATTCCGGACAGGGCGAAAATCAGCCCCAGCATTTT	CAWNSGQGENQPQHF
TRBV19	TRBJ1-2	NA	NA	TGTGCCACCAAAAAGGGGTCCGGGACTGGGGATTATGGCTACACCTTC	CATKKGSGTGDYGYTF
TRBV27	TRBJ1-3	NA	TRBD1	TGTGCCAGCAGTAAAGGGGGCTACGGAAACACCATATATTTT	CASSKGGYGNTIYF
TRBV11-2	TRBJ2-7	once	TRBD2	TGTGCCAGCAGCGGACTAGCTGACGAGCAGTACTTC	CASSGLADEQYF
TRBV28	TRBJ2-5	NA	TRBD2	TGTGCCAGCATGGCCAGCGGGGGGGAAGAGACCCAGTACTTC	CASMASGGEETQYF
TRBV2	TRBJ1-1	NA	NA	TGTGCCAGCAGCGACAGGTTCATGAACACTGAAGCTTTCTTT	CASSDRFMNTEAFF
TRBV4-1	TRBJ2-7	few	TRBD1	TGCGCCAGCAGCGGGGACAGGTTCGTTTCGGACGAGCAGTACTTC	CASSGDRFVSDEQYF
TRBV14	TRBJ1-1	NA	NA	TGTGCCAGCAGCCAAGAGGGTTACAGGTTCATGAACACTGAAGCTTTCTTT	CASSQEGYRFMNTEAFF
TRBV3-1/TRBV3-2	TRBJ2-1	NA	TRBD2	TGTGCCAGCAGCCCTCGGACTAGCTTCGGCAATGAGCAGTTCTTC	CASSPRTSFGNEQFF
TRBV14	TRBJ1-1	NA	TRBD1	TGTGCCAGCAGTCGGGACAGGGTCACTGAAGCTTTCTTT	CASSRDRVTEAFF
TRBV5-1	TRBJ1-1	NA	NA	TGCGCCAGCAGCTTGGCGCGGGGGGGGACTGATTACACTGAAGCTTTCTTT	CASSLARGGTDYTEAFF
TRBV7-3	TRBJ2-1	once	NA	TGTGCCAGCAGCTTGGGGGCAAATGAGCAGTTCTTC	CASSLGANEQFF
TRBV9	TRBJ2-1	NA	TRBD2	TGTGCCAGCAGCGTAAGCGGCGGGGGGGCAGTTGAGCAGTTCTTC	CASSVSGGGAVEQFF
TRBV5-5	TRBJ1-2	NA	NA	TGTGCCAGCAGCTTGGCAGGGATACACACCTTC	CASSLAGIHTF
TRBV30	TRBJ1-1	NA	NA	TGTGCCTGGAGTGTCGCAGGCACTGAAGCTTTCTTT	CAWSVAGTEAFF
TRBV19	TRBJ2-1	once	TRBD1	TGTGCCAGTAGTGGACAGGGCTACGAGCAGTTCTTC	CASSGQGYEQFF
TRBV5-1	TRBJ1-2	NA	NA	TGCGCCAGCAGCTTCGGGTTTAGTGGCTACACCTTC	CASSFGFSGYTF
TRBV4-1	TRBJ2-2	NA	NA	TGCGCCAGCAGCCAAGATAACAGGGATGCCGGGGAGCTGTTTTTT	CASSQDNRDAGELFF
TRBV5-5	TRBJ2-3	NA	NA	TGTGCCAGCAGCTTGGACAGGCCCCCCACAGATACGCAGTATTTT	CASSLDRPPTDTQYF
TRBV21-1	TRBJ2-2	NA	NA	TGTGCCAGCAGCAGGGACAGGGGTGACACCGGGGAGCTGTTTTTT	CASSRDRGDTGELFF
TRBV2	TRBJ2-3	once	NA	TGTGTCTCTTGGATTGGACTGGAGTACGCGCGTACAGATACGCAGTATTTT	CVSWIGLEYARTDTQYF
TRBV19	TRBJ2-3	NA	NA	TGTGCCAGTAGTAGTGGGGCAGGGAACACAGATACGCAGTATTTT	CASSSGAGNTDTQYF